Each of the 32 T cell receptor beta chains below was sequenced from the same sample in a study of cytomegalovirus exposure and HLA in healthy donors. Primers: 60 Vbeta forward and 13 Jbeta reverse. Profiling relied on immunoSEQ multiplex PCR, and the TCRdb table lists in-frame clones only, not all of them. The sample lists approximately 89,000 clones, around 77% occurring once. Sequenced material: PBMCs. All receptors derive from a man aged 30 to 45 in good health and CMV-seronegative.

CDR3 sequence reads: CASSLFRGTGGWTEAFF. The CDR3 region has the DNA TGTGCCAGCAGTTTATTCCGAGGGACAGGGGGCTGGACTGAAGCTTTCTTT. The rearrangement uses TRBV28 and TRBJ1-1; 12 positions agree with TRBD1. Germline V gene lookup returns CDR1 MDHEN and CDR2 SYDVKM. The CDR3 totals 17 residues. With V trimmed by 1 base and J by 5 bases, 8 bases remained unmatched.

V gene TRBV7-6 combines with J gene TRBJ2-7; 11 bases are a match to TRBD1. Trimming removed 1 base from V and 4 bases from J; junction bases left unmatched: 3. The CDR3 runs 15 residues. Germline V gene data show CDR1 as SGHVS and CDR2 as FNYEAQ. CDR3 DNA: TGTGCCAGCAGCTTAGGGACAGGGGGCGTTTACGAGCAGTACTTC. This translates into CASSLGTGGVYEQYF.

The CDR3 DNA follows: TGTGCCAGCAGCCAAGGCATGGGGGCCCCCTACGAGCAGTACTTC. Amino acids: CASSQGMGAPYEQYF. The chain carries TRBV7-9 and TRBJ2-7; D is possibly TRBD1 (6 bases). The germline CDR1 and CDR2 sequences are SEHNR and FQNEAQ (reference sequence). This CDR3 contains 15 residues. The ends were cut back, 5 bases at V and 2 bases at J, with 16 bases in the middle.

The CDR3 spells CAWSKPYRRGLGEGNEQFF. The CDR3 DNA follows: TGTGCCTGGAGTAAACCCTATCGCAGGGGGTTGGGTGAGGGTAATGAGCAGTTCTTC. The chain employs TRBV30 and TRBJ2-1; TRBD1 aligns across 7 bases. The V segment lost 2 bases and the J segment 7 bases; nucleotides outside the gene matches: 23. This CDR3 is built from 19 residues. The germline CDR1 and CDR2 sequences are GTSNPN and SVGIG (reference sequence). Full variable domain (remainder filled in from reference TRBV30 and TRBJ2-1): SQTIHQWPATLVQPVGSPLSLECTVEGTSNPNLYWYRQAAGRGLQLLFYSVGIGQISSEVPQNLSASRPQDRQFILSSKKLLLSDSGFYLCAWSKPYRRGLGEGNEQFFGPGTRLTVL.

This chain joins TRBV7-2 and TRBJ2-2; TRBD2 matches at 10 bases. The junction had 8 bases not matched to a gene; V was cut back by 4 bases and J by 6 bases. The CDR3 runs to 16 residues. Germline values: CDR1 SGHTA, CDR2 FQGNSA. The CDR3 DNA reads TGTGCCAGCAGCTCCGTTAGGACTAGCGGTGCCGGGGAGCTGTTTTTT. As protein: CASSSVRTSGAGELFF.

The chain has TRBV5-1 and TRBJ2-2; D is possibly TRBD1 (6 bases). Germline V gives CDR1 SGHRS, CDR2 YFSETQ. V shed 4 bases and J shed 1 base, with 8 bases lying between them. The length of the CDR3 is 14 residues. CDR3 bases: TGCGCCAGCAGCACGGACAGGAACACCGGGGAGCTGTTTTTT. Translation gives CASSTDRNTGELFF.

V is TRBV6-1 and J is TRBJ1-2; 10 nucleotides agree with TRBD1. This CDR3 is 15 amino acids long. Per the germline V gene, CDR1 is MNHNS and CDR2 is SASEGT. V gave up 6 bases and J gave up 4 bases; unmatched junction bases: 8. The CDR3 spells CASRKPGQGLYGYTF. For the CDR3, the DNA is TGTGCCAGCAGGAAACCGGGACAGGGGCTCTATGGCTACACCTTC.

This clone was seen more than once but under ten times. This sequence joins TRBV7-9 and TRBJ2-1, with D possibly TRBD2 on 6 matching bases. V lost 6 bases and J lost 2, with 8 bases in between. Germline V CDR1 and CDR2: SEHNR, FQNEAQ (reference sequence). The CDR3 totals 13 residues. The CDR3 sequence is CASRRETYNEQFF. DNA of the CDR3: TGTGCCAGCAGACGGGAGACCTACAATGAGCAGTTCTTC. Complete variable domain (other parts from reference TRBV7-9 and TRBJ2-1): DTGVSQNPRHKITKRGQNVTFRCDPISEHNRLYWYRQTLGQGPEFLTYFQNEAQLEKSRLLSDRFSAERPKGSFSTLEIQRTEQGDSAMYLCASRRETYNEQFFGPGTRLTVL.

This chain joins TRBV5-1 and TRBJ2-7; 15 bases agree with TRBD2. The CDR3 has 15 amino acids. Germline V lookup: CDR1 SGHRS, CDR2 YFSETQ. With V trimmed by 4 bases and J by 3 bases, 2 bases remained unmatched. The CDR3 DNA follows: TGCGCCAGCAGCCCGGGACTAGCGGGAGGCTACGAGCAGTACTTC. This encodes CASSPGLAGGYEQYF.

The genes are TRBV19 and TRBJ2-5; 9 bases are shared with TRBD1. The J segment lost 5 bases and the V segment lost 6 bases, leaving 10 bases of the junction unmatched. The germline gives CDR1 LNHDA, CDR2 SQIVND (reference sequence). This CDR3 has 15 amino acids. Here the CDR3 DNA reads TGTGCCAGTAGCCTACCGACAGGGACAGGGGAGACCCAGTACTTC. This codes for CASSLPTGTGETQYF. Full variable domain (rest looked up from reference TRBV19 and TRBJ2-5): DGGITQSPKYLFRKEGQNVTLSCEQNLNHDAMYWYRQDPGQGLRLIYYSQIVNDFQKGDIAEGYSVSREKKESFPLTVTSAQKNPTAFYLCASSLPTGTGETQYFGPGTRLLVL.

In its sample, this clone was seen once. In DNA, the CDR3 is TGTGCCAGCAGCGGACTAGCGGGGGGCTCCCCTAGCACAGATACGCAGTATTTT. Its protein product is CASSGLAGGSPSTDTQYF. V is TRBV9 and J is TRBJ2-3; 13 bases agree with TRBD2. Trimming removed 3 bases from V and 0 bases from J; junction bases left unmatched: 7. This CDR3 is 18 amino acids long. CDR1 is SGDLS, CDR2 YYNGEE, per germline.

The chain is built from TRBV6-5 and TRBJ1-1; D is possibly TRBD1 (6 bases). This CDR3 is 14 amino acids long. Trimming removed 6 bases from V and 1 base from J, with 12 bases in between. Germline CDR1 MNHEY, CDR2 SVGAGI. The CDR3 protein is CASRTPTGNTEAFF. Here the CDR3 DNA reads TGTGCCAGCAGGACGCCGACAGGGAACACTGAAGCTTTCTTT.

CDR3 sequence (DNA): TGTGCCAGCAGCCCGGGACAGGGGTTGAGTTCACCCCTCCACTTT. This sequence encodes CASSPGQGLSSPLHF. This rearrangement joins TRBV2 to TRBJ1-6; TRBD1 matches 10 bases. The germline gives CDR1 SNHLY, CDR2 FYNNEI. J gave up 9 bases and V 6 bases, and 8 bases lay outside the gene matches. This CDR3 spans 15 amino acids.

The V and J genes are TRBV28 and TRBJ2-7; the D gene is possibly TRBD2 (6 bases). V was pared by 6 bases and J by 3 bases, with 15 bases between. CDR3 length equals 14 residues. The germline V gene encodes CDR1 MDHEN and CDR2 SYDVKM. In nucleotides, the CDR3 is TGTGCCAGCAGCCCTCAGGGAGGAGGCTACGAGCAGTACTTC. It is translated as CASSPQGGGYEQYF.

The V gene is TRBV5-1, the J gene TRBJ1-1, with TRBD1 matching over 10 bases. Losses at the gene ends were 1 base for V and 4 bases for J; bases not matched to a gene: 7. The germline V gene has CDR1 SGHRS and CDR2 YFSETQ. CDR3 length: 16 residues. The CDR3 DNA reads TGCGCCAGCAGCTTGTCAGGCGGGACAGGGGCCACTGAAGCTTTCTTT. Translated: CASSLSGGTGATEAFF. Using reference TRBV5-1 and TRBJ1-1 for the parts outside the CDR3, the full variable domain is KAGVTQTPRYLIKTRGQQVTLSCSPISGHRSVSWYQQTPGQGLQFLFEYFSETQRNKGNFPGRFSGRQFSNSRSEMNVSTLELGDSALYLCASSLSGGTGATEAFFGQGTRLTVV.

V and J are TRBV27 and TRBJ1-1; 8 positions agree with TRBD1. There are 14 residues in the CDR3. V lost 2 bases, J lost 2 bases, and 1 base stayed unmatched. CDR1 is MNHEY and CDR2 is SMNVEV in the germline V gene (reference sequence). The CDR3 nucleotides are TGTGCCAGCAGTTTACAGGGGGCAAACACTGAAGCTTTCTTT. Its protein product is CASSLQGANTEAFF.

The rearrangement uses TRBV6-1 and TRBJ1-5, with D tentatively TRBD1 (6 bases). Trimming took off 4 bases at V and 8 bases at J, with 15 bases between the two ends. Per the germline V gene, CDR1 is MNHNS and CDR2 is SASEGT. The CDR3 is 14 amino acids. The CDR3 loop reads CASSVVEGVEPQHF. The DNA for the CDR3 is TGTGCCAGCAGTGTCGTCGAGGGGGTTGAGCCCCAGCATTTT.

This rearrangement joins TRBV29-1 to TRBJ2-1; D may be TRBD2 (5 bases). This CDR3 is built from 13 residues. Deletions cut 5 bases from V and 8 bases from J, with 16 bases between. Germline V lookup: CDR1 SQVTM, CDR2 ANQGSEA. The CDR3 spells CSVQPSGYDEQFF. The CDR3 bases are TGCAGCGTTCAGCCGTCGGGGTACGATGAGCAGTTCTTC.

The chain links TRBV7-2 to TRBJ2-7; weak D call: TRBD2 (6 bases). The CDR3 is made up of 13 amino acids. Germline-derived CDR1 and CDR2 are SGHTA and FQGNSA. The ends were cut back, 3 bases at V and 3 bases at J, with 9 bases in the middle. The CDR3 loop is CASSLDSGYEQYF. In DNA, the CDR3 is TGTGCCAGCAGCTTGGATAGCGGCTACGAGCAGTACTTC.

The chain recombines TRBV6-6 with TRBJ2-2; 8 bases align to TRBD2. The germline gives CDR1 MNHNY, CDR2 SVGAGI (reference sequence). This CDR3 has 14 residues. Trimming took 7 bases from V and 6 from J; bases not matched to a gene: 7. The CDR3 DNA follows: TGTGCCAGCATAGCTAGCGGGCCCCCCGGGGAGCTGTTTTTT. It yields the protein CASIASGPPGELFF.

The chain is built from TRBV6-1 and TRBJ1-5; D perhaps matches TRBD1 (5 bases). V lost 6 bases and J 4 bases, leaving 7 bases between the germline ends. Germline loops: CDR1 MNHNS, CDR2 SASEGT. CDR3 length equals 12 residues. The DNA of the CDR3 is TGTGCCAGCAGCAGACAGAATCAGCCCCAGCATTTT. Translated, it gives CASSRQNQPQHF.

The chain couples TRBV7-9 to TRBJ2-1; no clear D gene. The CDR3 is 13 residues long. The germline gives CDR1 SEHNR, CDR2 FQNEAQ (reference sequence). V was trimmed by 2 bases and J by 8 bases, leaving 10 bases between them. The CDR3 loop is CASSLFPDYEQFF. CDR3 DNA sequence: TGTGCCAGCAGCTTATTTCCAGACTATGAGCAGTTCTTC.

The rearrangement joins TRBV7-9 to TRBJ2-3; 7 bases align to TRBD2. The germline V gene has CDR1 SEHNR and CDR2 FQNEAQ (reference sequence). CDR3 size: 17 residues. With 0 bases clipped from V and 4 bases from J, the junction kept 10 bases outside the gene matches. CDR3 sequence (DNA): TGTGCCAGCAGCTTAGCTGACCGACTAGCTCGGGCAGATACGCAGTATTTT. Translation: CASSLADRLARADTQYF. Based on the CDR3 plus reference TRBV7-9 and TRBJ2-3, the full variable domain is DTGVSQNPRHKITKRGQNVTFRCDPISEHNRLYWYRQTLGQGPEFLTYFQNEAQLEKSRLLSDRFSAERPKGSFSTLEIQRTEQGDSAMYLCASSLADRLARADTQYFGPGTRLTVL.

The rearrangement joins TRBV11-2 to TRBJ1-2; D remains ambiguous. Germline loops: CDR1 SGHAT, CDR2 FQNNGV. The germline V and J ends were trimmed by 0 bases and 3 bases, with 8 bases remaining between them. The CDR3 extends over 14 amino acids. CDR3 in DNA: TGTGCCAGCAGCTTAGATCAGGTTGACTATGGCTACACCTTC. Residues: CASSLDQVDYGYTF.

This chain connects TRBV27 to TRBJ1-5; TRBD1 matches at 9 bases. Looked up from germline, CDR1 is MNHEY and CDR2 is SMNVEV (reference sequence). The CDR3 loop spans 14 amino acids. Trimming took 6 bases from V and 6 from J; bases not matched to a gene: 6. CDR3: CASRVRQGGQPQHF. The DNA of the CDR3 is TGTGCCAGCAGAGTTAGACAGGGGGGTCAGCCCCAGCATTTT.

This chain joins TRBV2 and TRBJ2-3; the match to TRBD2 covers 14 bases. The germline V gene has CDR1 SNHLY and CDR2 FYNNEI. The ends lost 6 bases at V and 2 bases at J; junction bases unmatched: 7. This CDR3 has 17 residues. The CDR3 reads CASRPGLAGVFTDTQYF. CDR3 in DNA: TGTGCCAGCAGACCGGGACTAGCGGGAGTTTTCACAGATACGCAGTATTTT.

V is TRBV5-1 and J is TRBJ2-1; 9 bases are shared with TRBD2. V lost 2 bases and J lost 6; bases outside the gene matches: 6. From germline, CDR1 is SGHRS and CDR2 YFSETQ. This CDR3 is built from 15 residues. The CDR3 loop is CASSFSGSVGNEQFF. In nucleotides, the CDR3 is TGCGCCAGCAGCTTTAGCGGGAGTGTCGGCAATGAGCAGTTCTTC.

This chain links TRBV19 with TRBJ2-7, with TRBD1 matching over 8 bases. The CDR3 contains 16 residues. Per the germline V gene, CDR1 is LNHDA and CDR2 is SQIVND (reference sequence). V lost 5 bases, J lost 0 bases, and 9 bases stayed unmatched. CDR3 DNA sequence: TGTGCCAGTAGTCTACGACAGGGGAGCAGCTCCTACGAGCAGTACTTC. Its translation: CASSLRQGSSSYEQYF.

J is TRBJ1-4 and V is TRBV7-9, with D unclear. V lost 2 bases and J lost 7, with 8 bases in between. Germline loops: CDR1 SEHNR, CDR2 FQNEAQ (reference sequence). The CDR3 extends over 13 amino acids. The CDR3 DNA is TGTGCCAGCAGCTTAAACTCCCTTGAAAAACTGTTTTTT. Translation: CASSLNSLEKLFF.

The chain carries TRBV7-2 and TRBJ2-2; 8 positions match TRBD2. Germline trimming cut 4 bases from V and 0 bases from J; bases unmatched to any gene: 1. Germline V gives CDR1 SGHTA, CDR2 FQGNSA. CDR3 length: 15 residues. CDR3 sequence: CASSSGGANTGELFF. The CDR3 nucleotides read TGTGCCAGCAGCTCCGGGGGGGCGAACACCGGGGAGCTGTTTTTT.

In this sample, this clone turned up once. The V gene is TRBV12-5, the J gene TRBJ1-1; D unresolved. Looked up from germline, CDR1 is LGHNT and CDR2 is FRNRAP. The CDR3 is 12 residues long. Between the trimmed V and J ends, which lost 3 bases and 0 bases, there was a span of 2 bases. The CDR3 spells CASGFMNTEAFF. The CDR3 nucleotides are TGTGCTAGTGGTTTCATGAACACTGAAGCTTTCTTT.

This chain connects TRBV2 to TRBJ1-5; TRBD1 matches 10 bases. After removal of 3 bases from V and 6 bases from J, the junction contained 8 bases not matched to a gene. This CDR3 comprises 16 residues. Looked up from germline, CDR1 is SNHLY and CDR2 is FYNNEI. CDR3: CASSDPTGGESQPQHF. CDR3 sequence (DNA): TGTGCCAGCAGTGACCCGACAGGGGGCGAGAGTCAGCCCCAGCATTTT.